A selection of T cell receptor beta chains follows, all from one sample in a study of T-cell memory formation after mild COVID-19. In TCRdb, the 5' RACE reads were re-called with MiXCR into one record per CDR3 protein. The table shows some 210,000 distinct CDR3 sequences, with roughly 30% occurring only once. The sample consisted of PBMCs or a T cell subset sorted from them (not recorded which). These receptors were taken from an adult woman who had mild COVID-19 (a few samples of this study predate the infection). Cell type and time point are not known. Each CDR3 is given with its conserved first and last residue. The order of the fields is CDR3 length, J gene, clone size, V gene, D gene, CDR3 DNA, CDR3 protein. The D gene is left open where the match is weak. Clone size appears in some rows only: once, few, many, or a class for an expanded clone.

len: 11; j_gene: TRBJ1-1; abundance: .; v_gene: TRBV5-1; d_gene: .; CDR3nt: TGCGCCAGCAGACTCGAGGGGGATGCTTTCTTT; CDR3aa: CASRLEGDAFF
len: 17; j_gene: TRBJ2-1; abundance: .; v_gene: TRBV3-1; d_gene: .; CDR3nt: TGTGCCAGCAGCCCGTCTCTACCCCAGACAAGATACAATGAGCAGTTCTTC; CDR3aa: CASSPSLPQTRYNEQFF
len: 15; j_gene: TRBJ2-1; abundance: .; v_gene: TRBV7-2; d_gene: TRBD2; CDR3nt: TGTGCCAGCAGCTTAGACACTAGCGGGACCAATGAGCAGTTCTTC; CDR3aa: CASSLDTSGTNEQFF
len: 13; j_gene: TRBJ1-2; abundance: .; v_gene: TRBV6-4; d_gene: .; CDR3nt: TGTGCCAGCAGTCCCAGCGGGAGCGATGGCTACACCTTC; CDR3aa: CASSPSGSDGYTF
len: 13; j_gene: TRBJ1-5; abundance: .; v_gene: TRBV27; d_gene: .; CDR3nt: TGTGCCAGCAGTTACAGGGTTGGGGAGCCCCAGCATTTT; CDR3aa: CASSYRVGEPQHF
len: 14; j_gene: TRBJ2-2; abundance: .; v_gene: TRBV27; d_gene: TRBD2; CDR3nt: TGTGCCAGCCAGCGGGAGGTTCGGGGCGGGGAGCTGTTTTTT; CDR3aa: CASQREVRGGELFF
len: 16; j_gene: TRBJ2-7; abundance: .; v_gene: TRBV5-1; d_gene: TRBD1; CDR3nt: TGCGCCAGCAGCCTACCCAGACAGGGGGCATCCTACGAGCAGTACTTC; CDR3aa: CASSLPRQGASYEQYF
len: 13; j_gene: TRBJ1-1; abundance: .; v_gene: TRBV29-1; d_gene: .; CDR3nt: TGCAGCGTCGAAGGGGGGGTGAACACTGAAGCTTTCTTT; CDR3aa: CSVEGGVNTEAFF
len: 12; j_gene: TRBJ1-2; abundance: few; v_gene: TRBV29-1; d_gene: .; CDR3nt: TGCAGCGTTGAAGATCGACGCTATGGCTACACCTTC; CDR3aa: CSVEDRRYGYTF
len: 15; j_gene: TRBJ1-2; abundance: few; v_gene: TRBV5-5; d_gene: .; CDR3nt: TGTGCCAGCAGCTTGGAACCCCCGTATTTGAGTGGCTACACCTTC; CDR3aa: CASSLEPPYLSGYTF
len: 16; j_gene: TRBJ2-1; abundance: few; v_gene: TRBV12-3/TRBV12-4; d_gene: TRBD2; CDR3nt: TGTGCCAGCAGTTTCGTTGGGGGGGACTCCTACAATGAGCAGTTCTTC; CDR3aa: CASSFVGGDSYNEQFF
len: 16; j_gene: TRBJ1-3; abundance: .; v_gene: TRBV9; d_gene: .; CDR3nt: TGTGCCAGCAGCGTAGGGACATCACGCTCTGGAAACACCATATATTTT; CDR3aa: CASSVGTSRSGNTIYF
len: 12; j_gene: TRBJ2-1; abundance: few; v_gene: TRBV24-1; d_gene: .; CDR3nt: TGTGCCACCAGTGACTCCTACAATGAGCAGTTCTTC; CDR3aa: CATSDSYNEQFF
len: 14; j_gene: TRBJ2-1; abundance: .; v_gene: TRBV6-1; d_gene: .; CDR3nt: TGTGCCAGCAGTCTGGGGGGGCCGGCGAATGAGCAGTTCTTC; CDR3aa: CASSLGGPANEQFF
len: 14; j_gene: TRBJ2-7; abundance: .; v_gene: TRBV12-3/TRBV12-4; d_gene: .; CDR3nt: TGTGCCAGCAGTTTGATGGGCAGTACCTACGAGCAGTACTTC; CDR3aa: CASSLMGSTYEQYF
len: 15; j_gene: TRBJ1-5; abundance: few; v_gene: TRBV7-8; d_gene: TRBD1; CDR3nt: TGTGCCAGCAGCTTTGGCCAGGGGGCCTTTCAGCCCCAGCATTTT; CDR3aa: CASSFGQGAFQPQHF
len: 13; j_gene: TRBJ2-3; abundance: few; v_gene: TRBV20-1; d_gene: .; CDR3nt: TGCAGTGCTAGAAAAGAAAATGCCGATACGCAGTATTTT; CDR3aa: CSARKENADTQYF
len: 16; j_gene: TRBJ2-5; abundance: few; v_gene: TRBV7-7; d_gene: TRBD2; CDR3nt: TGTGCTAGCAGCTCGGGGACTAGCGGGAGCCAAGAGACCCAGTACTTC; CDR3aa: CASSSGTSGSQETQYF